The entry below describes one TCR beta chain. The antigen remains undetermined. This sample was taken from a study of shared clonotypes between healthy human individuals. General observations from the study: A small donor pool kept down the genetic and exposure-history diversity that was represented. Clonotype sharing levels among donors were expected to vary with sequencing depth.

Assay runs were performed at deep level. Sequencing was performed with immunoSEQ multiplex PCR; in TCRdb, only in-frame clones are kept and a portion is missing. Among 2 million to 2.5 million clones listed, 93% were seen once. CD45RO-negative cells were positively selected for CCR7, leaving out terminally differentiated effector memory CD45RA+ cells. The donors were all Caucasian adults (living in Nashville, Tennessee). The germline V and J ends were trimmed by 8 bases and 2 bases, with 2 bases remaining between them. Germline CDR1 is SEHNR and CDR2 is FQNEAQ (reference sequence). This CDR3 is built from 10 residues.

The chain combines TRBV7-9 with TRBJ2-3; D gene ambiguous. This receptor was taken from a man in his late teens or twenties in good health. Some clones in this sample may be carry-over from other donors' samples. The sequencing sample was made of naive CD8+ T cells from PBMCs. The CDR3 DNA reads as TGTGCCAGCGTCACAGATACGCAGTATTTT. Residues: CASVTDTQYF. The full variable domain, rest sourced from reference TRBV7-9 and TRBJ2-3, is DTGVSQNPRHKITKRGQNVTFRCDPISEHNRLYWYRQTLGQGPEFLTYFQNEAQLEKSRLLSDRFSAERPKGSFSTLEIQRTEQGDSAMYLCASVTDTQYFGPGTRLTVL.